This record looks at one TCR beta chain sequence and its context. Its antigen is currently unknown. Time point denoted: week 5, during vaccination. Each dose of the vaccine consisted of 300 ug of mutant IDH1 20-mer peptide, with topical imiquimod. Here immunoSEQ multiplex PCR was the method, and the copy in TCRdb shows in-frame clones only, minus some. The sample has about 37,000 clones, around 83% seen once. These data belong to a study of a mutant IDH1 vaccine in newly diagnosed glioma. Overall study context: Standard pretreatment was either radiotherapy, temozolomide, or, for most, radiochemotherapy with temozolomide.

CDR1 is SGHNT, CDR2 YYREEE, per germline (reference sequence). J lost 7 bases, V lost 3 bases, and 13 bases had no gene match. There are 17 residues in the CDR3. Material: PBMCs, obtained from a glioma patient whose treatment included an IDH1 peptide vaccine. This chain uses TRBV5-4 with TRBJ1-4; 9 bases are a match to TRBD1. The source of this sequence is a man in his thirties or forties with glioma. The CDR3 region has the DNA TGTGCCAGCAGCTCGGCCGGGACAGGGATGATCGGTGAAAAACTGTTTTTT. Residues: CASSSAGTGMIGEKLFF.